The clone carrying this T cell receptor beta chain was recorded a few times. Antigen: not known. Between the trimmed V and J ends, which lost 6 bases and 1 base, there was a span of 15 bases. Germline V CDR1 and CDR2: LGHNA, YNFKEQ. The CDR3 loop spans 16 amino acids. Reverse transcribing all isolated RNA meant expressed TCRB transcripts were sequenced. Clones were read by immunoSEQ multiplex PCR, and TCRdb kept only the in-frame ones, dropping some. The sample has roughly 230,000 clones, roughly 10% seen once; the top ten hold more than 0.015%. This record comes from a study of beta chain features in type 1 diabetes. Study-level results: Cells carrying high TCR expression could end up over-represented when cDNA is sequenced. Insertions were fewer and deletions more numerous at VDJ junctions in type 1 diabetes patients. In all four CD4+ subsets, TCRB CDR3 length was significantly, moderately reduced in type 1 diabetes.

In all sorted populations, purity surpassed 95%. The clonotype originates from a man aged 25 to 40 with type 1 diabetes. The sequenced sample was naive CD4+ T cells from blood. This chain uses TRBV4-2 with TRBJ1-4; a possible D gene is TRBD1 (5 bases). The CDR3 nucleotides are TGTGCCAGCAGTCCACAAGTCGGGGGAACTAATGAAAAACTGTTTTTT. It translates to CASSPQVGGTNEKLFF.